Listed here are 23 T cell receptor beta chains from one sample, sequenced in a study of CD8+ T cells in alopecia areata. Sequencing relied on a cDNA template that was reverse transcribed from extracted RNA. TCRdb's copy holds only in-frame clones and misses some; the assay was immunoSEQ multiplex PCR. This table has about 7,400 clones, under 70% appearing once. Treatment of the sample: oral pan-JAK inhibitor, 5-10 mg twice daily. Lesional scalp tissue (obtained by punch biopsy) and peripheral blood were collected from alopecia areata patients. Specimen: skin, collected at week 4, from a patient treated with tofacitinib. These receptor sequences come from a human donor with alopecia areata.

This chain uses TRBV20-1 with TRBJ2-3, with D uncertain. The CDR3 extends over 10 amino acids. CDR1 DFQATT and CDR2 SNEGSKA come from the germline V gene (reference sequence). V was pared by 5 bases and J by 7 bases, with 7 bases between. The CDR3 here is CSAFRNTQYF. Written as DNA, the CDR3 is TGCAGTGCTTTCCGGAATACGCAGTATTTT.

This clone was seen a single time. The gene calls are TRBV2 and TRBJ1-5; TRBD1 is a possible D gene (5 bases). CDR3 length: 15 residues. Between the trimmed V and J ends, which lost 3 bases and 5 bases, there was a span of 14 bases. Per the germline V gene, CDR1 is SNHLY and CDR2 is FYNNEI. The CDR3 loop is CASSDRQGYYQPQHF. In nucleotides, the CDR3 is TGTGCCAGCAGTGACCGCCAGGGCTATTATCAGCCCCAGCATTTT.

This chain uses TRBV19 with TRBJ2-1; D is undetermined. Germline V gene lookup returns CDR1 LNHDA and CDR2 SQIVND (reference sequence). This CDR3 contains 12 residues. The ends were cut back, 3 bases at V and 6 bases at J, with 6 bases in the middle. The CDR3 spells CASSIPANEQFF. The CDR3 nucleotides are TGTGCCAGTAGTATTCCGGCCAATGAGCAGTTCTTC.

This clone was seen more than once but under ten times. The chain links TRBV19 to TRBJ2-6; tentatively, D is TRBD1 (5 bases). CDR3 size: 17 residues. Trimming left V 6 bases short and J 0 bases short, with 15 bases between. The germline V gene encodes CDR1 LNHDA and CDR2 SQIVND (reference sequence). CDR3 in DNA: TGTGCCAGTAGCACGTCCTTTACAGGCTCTGGGGCCAACGTCCTGACTTTC. It encodes CASSTSFTGSGANVLTF.

In this sample, this clone turned up a few times. J is TRBJ1-2 and V is TRBV6-1, with D uncertain. CDR3 size: 13 residues. Germline lookup yields CDR1 MNHNS and CDR2 SASEGT. V lost 7 bases and J lost 4, with 13 bases in between. In DNA, the CDR3 is TGTGCCAGCAAGAACCAGGATACCTATGGCTACACCTTC. Amino acid sequence: CASKNQDTYGYTF.

Regarding this clone: The junction departs from germline at one end; a sequencing error may be responsible. The chain employs TRBV5-1 and TRBJ2-5, with 9 bases identical to TRBD2. Germline assignment: CDR1 SGHRS and CDR2 YFSETQ. The length of the CDR3 is 15 residues. The CDR3 loop is CASSLPTSGQEAQYF. CDR3 sequence (DNA): TGCGCCAGCAGCTTGCCGACTAGCGGCCAAGAGGCCCAGTACTTC.

This clone was seen a single time. CDR3 protein: CASSFFPRIAGGKDTQYF. The CDR3 nucleotides are TGTGCCAGCAGCTTTTTTCCTAGGATAGCGGGGGGTAAAGATACGCAGTATTTT. The V and J genes are TRBV11-2 and TRBJ2-3, with 10 bases that match TRBD2. CDR1 is SGHAT, CDR2 FQNNGV, per germline. V trimming: 3 bases; J trimming: 5 bases; junction bases outside the gene matches: 14. This CDR3 is built from 18 residues.

The chain has TRBV6-6 and TRBJ2-1; D is perhaps TRBD1 (5 bases). Germline V gives CDR1 MNHNY, CDR2 SVGAGI (reference sequence). V lost 2 bases and J lost 4, with 9 bases in between. CDR3 length: 14 amino acids. The CDR3 DNA follows: TGTGCCAGCAGTTACCGGACAAAGTACAATGAGCAGTTCTTC. This gives the protein CASSYRTKYNEQFF.

This chain joins TRBV5-6 and TRBJ2-5; tentatively, D is TRBD2 (6 bases). The V gene lost 7 bases and the J gene lost 3 bases, with 16 bases spanning the gap. The CDR3 is 14 residues long. Germline CDR1 is SGHDT and CDR2 is YYEEEE. Here the CDR3 reads CASGGLTSEETQYF. Written as DNA, the CDR3 is TGTGCCAGCGGGGGACTCACTTCCGAAGAGACCCAGTACTTC.

Notes on this clone: This sequence may be a read error, since a much larger clone differs from it by one base. At the DNA level, this CDR3 is encoded by other sequences in the same sample as well. V usage is TRBV4-3 and J usage is TRBJ1-3, with no clear D. The CDR3 is 16 residues long. Germline CDR1 is LGHNA and CDR2 is YSLEER. Trimming left V 0 bases short and J 0 bases short, with 9 bases between. The CDR3: CASSQDPGDSGNTIYF. The CDR3 DNA sequence: TGCGCCAGCAGCCAAGATCCGGGTGACTCTGGAAACACCATATATTTT.

This chain links TRBV9 with TRBJ2-2; 13 positions agree with TRBD2. V shed 1 base and J 2 bases; nucleotides not matched to a gene: 8. Germline values: CDR1 SGDLS, CDR2 YYNGEE. The CDR3 has 19 amino acids. The CDR3 DNA is TGTGCCAGCAGCGTAAAATGGACTAGCGGGGGCCCAAACACCGGGGAGCTGTTTTTT. Translation gives CASSVKWTSGGPNTGELFF.

The chain couples TRBV29-1 to TRBJ2-5; no definite D call. Trimming left V 4 bases short and J 2 bases short, with 5 bases between. Germline-derived CDR1 and CDR2 are SQVTM and ANQGSEA. This CDR3 comprises 11 residues. CDR3 coding DNA: TGCAGCGTTGGACCGCAAGAGACCCAGTACTTC. Translation: CSVGPQETQYF.

This chain joins TRBV6-6 and TRBJ1-5; D is unclear. Germline V gives CDR1 MNHNY, CDR2 SVGAGI (reference sequence). This CDR3 comprises 16 residues. Trimming stripped 5 bases from V and 6 bases from J, with 20 bases between. This CDR3 is CASSATRALEGQPQHF. Written as DNA, the CDR3 is TGTGCCAGCAGTGCCACCCGGGCCCTGGAAGGTCAGCCCCAGCATTTT.

V is TRBV4-1 and J is TRBJ2-1; 10 bases line up with TRBD2. V dropped 2 bases and J dropped 1; count of bases not matched to a gene: 2. Germline CDR1 is MGHRA and CDR2 is YSYEKL. The CDR3 spans 16 residues. The CDR3 sequence: CASSQTAGGSYNEQFF. CDR3 bases: TGCGCCAGCAGCCAAACAGCGGGGGGGTCCTACAATGAGCAGTTCTTC.

This clone showed up just a few times. The chain employs TRBV4-3 and TRBJ2-1, with D unclear. Trimming took off 2 bases at V and 2 bases at J, with 4 bases between the two ends. Germline V lookup: CDR1 LGHNA, CDR2 YSLEER. CDR3 length: 13 amino acids. CDR3 in DNA: TGCGCCAGCAGCCAACGAGCCTACAATGAGCAGTTCTTC. Its translation: CASSQRAYNEQFF.

The J gene is TRBJ1-1, the V gene TRBV6-6; no clear D gene. This CDR3 is built from 12 residues. V shed 6 bases and J shed 1 base, with 6 bases lying between them. Germline V CDR1 and CDR2: MNHNY, SVGAGI (reference sequence). The CDR3 coding sequence is TGTGCCAGCAGGGGTAGGAACACTGAAGCTTTCTTT. This translates into CASRGRNTEAFF.

This clone has a handful of counts. V gene TRBV4-1 combines with J gene TRBJ1-2; TRBD1 agrees at 8 bases. Losses at the gene ends were 1 base for V and 3 bases for J; bases not matched to a gene: 13. The CDR3 is made up of 18 amino acids. CDR1 MGHRA and CDR2 YSYEKL come from the germline V gene. This CDR3 is CASSQGQGANVAYYGYTF. CDR3 bases: TGCGCCAGCAGCCAAGGGCAGGGGGCTAACGTGGCTTACTATGGCTACACCTTC.

J is TRBJ2-7 and V is TRBV25-1; no firm D call. The CDR3 consists of 12 residues. The V end was cut by 5 bases, the J end by 3 bases, with 8 bases between. Germline V gene sequence: CDR1 MGHDK, CDR2 SYGVNS. The CDR3, as DNA: TGTGCCAGCAGTCAGATGGGCTACGAGCAGTACTTC. Translating it yields CASSQMGYEQYF.

V gene TRBV2 combines with J gene TRBJ1-4; 7 bases agree with TRBD1. The CDR3 runs 16 residues. The J segment lost 7 bases and the V segment lost 3 bases, leaving 11 bases of the junction unmatched. Germline V gives CDR1 SNHLY, CDR2 FYNNEI. The CDR3 sequence: CASSDPRRGIGEKLFF. The CDR3 bases are TGTGCCAGCAGTGACCCCCGCAGGGGGATTGGTGAAAAACTGTTTTTT.

The rearrangement links TRBV5-4 to TRBJ2-2; perhaps TRBD1 as D (5 bases). The germline V and J ends were trimmed by 2 bases and 2 bases, with 10 bases remaining between them. Per the germline V gene, CDR1 is SGHNT and CDR2 is YYREEE (reference sequence). The CDR3 totals 15 residues. Here the CDR3 reads CASSLFDSNTGELFF. The DNA for the CDR3 is TGTGCCAGCAGCTTATTCGACAGTAACACCGGGGAGCTGTTTTTT.

This clone was seen more than once but under ten times. The chain links TRBV7-2 to TRBJ1-2; tentative D call: TRBD1 (5 bases). There are 15 residues in the CDR3. The V end was cut by 3 bases, the J end by 5 bases, with 16 bases between. Looked up from germline, CDR1 is SGHTA and CDR2 is FQGNSA. CDR3 nucleotide sequence: TGTGCCAGCAGCTTGGCCCTAACGGGGGTTTATGGCTACACCTTC. Translating it yields CASSLALTGVYGYTF.

The CDR3: CASSLFSGRIYEQYF. The CDR3 DNA follows: TGTGCCAGCAGCTTATTTAGCGGGAGAATATACGAGCAGTACTTC. The chain employs TRBV7-9 and TRBJ2-7; 9 positions agree with TRBD2. The CDR3 consists of 15 residues. Germline V gives CDR1 SEHNR, CDR2 FQNEAQ (reference sequence). Losses at the gene ends were 2 bases for V and 4 bases for J; bases not matched to a gene: 6. The variable domain in full, completed from reference TRBV7-9 and TRBJ2-7, reads DTGVSQNPRHKITKRGQNVTFRCDPISEHNRLYWYRQTLGQGPEFLTYFQNEAQLEKSRLLSDRFSAERPKGSFSTLEIQRTEQGDSAMYLCASSLFSGRIYEQYFGPGTRLTVT.

V is TRBV9 and J is TRBJ2-2; weak D call: TRBD1 (5 bases). Deletions cut 4 bases from V and 7 bases from J, with 11 bases between. This CDR3 is 13 amino acids long. Germline V CDR1 and CDR2: SGDLS, YYNGEE. The CDR3 spells CASSLQGHGELFF. CDR3 sequence (DNA): TGTGCCAGCAGCCTCCAGGGTCACGGGGAGCTGTTTTTT.